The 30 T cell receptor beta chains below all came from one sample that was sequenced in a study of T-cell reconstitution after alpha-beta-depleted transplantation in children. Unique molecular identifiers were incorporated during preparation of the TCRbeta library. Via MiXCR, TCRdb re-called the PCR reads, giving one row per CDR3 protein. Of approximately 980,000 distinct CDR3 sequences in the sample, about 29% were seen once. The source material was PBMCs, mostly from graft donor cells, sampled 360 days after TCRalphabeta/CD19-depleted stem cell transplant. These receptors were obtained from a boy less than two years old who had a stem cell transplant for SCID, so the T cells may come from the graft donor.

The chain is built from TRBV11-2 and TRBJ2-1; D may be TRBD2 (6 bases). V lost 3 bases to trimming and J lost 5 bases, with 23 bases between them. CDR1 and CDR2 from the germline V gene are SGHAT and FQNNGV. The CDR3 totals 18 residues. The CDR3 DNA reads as TGTGCCAGCAGCTTTTTGGGCAGGGACTTTTATGACCACAATGAGCAGTTCTTC. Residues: CASSFLGRDFYDHNEQFF.

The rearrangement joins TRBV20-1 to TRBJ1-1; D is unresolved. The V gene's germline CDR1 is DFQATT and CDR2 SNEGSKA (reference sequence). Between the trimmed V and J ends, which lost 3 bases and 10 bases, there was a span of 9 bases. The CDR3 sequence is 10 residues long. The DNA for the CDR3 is TGCAGTGCTAGTGGGCTTGGAGCTTTCTTT. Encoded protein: CSASGLGAFF.

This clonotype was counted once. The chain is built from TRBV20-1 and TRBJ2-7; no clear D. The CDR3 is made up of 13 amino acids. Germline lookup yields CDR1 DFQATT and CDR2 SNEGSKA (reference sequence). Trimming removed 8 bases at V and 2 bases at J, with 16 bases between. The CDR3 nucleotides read TGCAGTTGGTTCGATGGGGAAGCCTACGAGCAGTACTTC. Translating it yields CSWFDGEAYEQYF.

The CDR3 region has the DNA TGTGCCACCAAGGGGACAGCTTACAATGAGCAGTTCTTC. Its translation: CATKGTAYNEQFF. V and J are TRBV10-3 and TRBJ2-1; TRBD1 agrees at 7 bases. The CDR3 covers 13 residues. Germline loops: CDR1 ENHRY, CDR2 SYGVKD. The ends lost 10 bases at V and 4 bases at J; junction bases unmatched: 7.

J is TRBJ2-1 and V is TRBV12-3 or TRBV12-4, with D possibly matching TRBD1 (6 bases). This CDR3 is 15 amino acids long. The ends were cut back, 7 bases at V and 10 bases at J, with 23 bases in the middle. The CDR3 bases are TGTGCCAGCACCTACGCCGGGACAACGTCTTCCGAGCAGTTCTTC. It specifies CASTYAGTTSSEQFF.

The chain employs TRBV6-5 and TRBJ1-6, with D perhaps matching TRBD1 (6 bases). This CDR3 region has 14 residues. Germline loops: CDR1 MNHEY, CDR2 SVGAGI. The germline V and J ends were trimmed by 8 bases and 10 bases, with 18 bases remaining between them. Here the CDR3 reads CASSRGGARSPLHF. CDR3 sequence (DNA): TGTGCCAGCTCCCGCGGGGGGGCAAGGTCACCCCTCCACTTT.

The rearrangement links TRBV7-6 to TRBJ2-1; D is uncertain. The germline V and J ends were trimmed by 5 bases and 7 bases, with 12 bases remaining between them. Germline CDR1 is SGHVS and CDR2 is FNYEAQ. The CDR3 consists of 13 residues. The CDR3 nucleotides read TGTGCCAGCAGCCCCCGCCCCGGAAATGAGCAGTTCTTC. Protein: CASSPRPGNEQFF.

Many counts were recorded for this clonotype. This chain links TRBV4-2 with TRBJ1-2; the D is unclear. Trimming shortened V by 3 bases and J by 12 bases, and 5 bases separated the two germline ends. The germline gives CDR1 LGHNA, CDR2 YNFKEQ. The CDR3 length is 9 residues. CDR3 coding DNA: TGTGCCAGCAGCCATCCCCACACCTTC. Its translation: CASSHPHTF.

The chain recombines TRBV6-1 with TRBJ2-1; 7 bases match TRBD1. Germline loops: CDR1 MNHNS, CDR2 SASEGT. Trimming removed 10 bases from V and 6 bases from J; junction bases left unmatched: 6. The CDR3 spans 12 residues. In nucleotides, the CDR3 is TGTGCCACCGCGGACAGGTTCAATGAGCAGTTCTTC. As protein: CATADRFNEQFF.

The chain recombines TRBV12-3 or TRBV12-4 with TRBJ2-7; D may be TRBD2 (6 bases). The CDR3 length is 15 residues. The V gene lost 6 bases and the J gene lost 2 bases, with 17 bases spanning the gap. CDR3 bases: TGTGCCAGCAGCCCCTTAGCGACGGGGGCCTACGAGCAGTACTTC. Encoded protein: CASSPLATGAYEQYF.

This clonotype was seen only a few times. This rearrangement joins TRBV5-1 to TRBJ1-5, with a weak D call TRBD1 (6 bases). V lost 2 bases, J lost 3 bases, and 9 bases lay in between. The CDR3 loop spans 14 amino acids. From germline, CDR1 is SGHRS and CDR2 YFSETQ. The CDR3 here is CASSFSGDNQPQHF. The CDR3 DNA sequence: TGCGCCAGCAGCTTCTCAGGGGACAATCAGCCCCAGCATTTT.

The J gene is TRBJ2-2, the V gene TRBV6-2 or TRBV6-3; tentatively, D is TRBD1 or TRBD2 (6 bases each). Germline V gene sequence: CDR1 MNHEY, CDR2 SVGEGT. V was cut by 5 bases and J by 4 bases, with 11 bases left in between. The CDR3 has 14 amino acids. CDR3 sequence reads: CASSRGTPTGELFF. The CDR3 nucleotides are TGTGCCAGCAGTCGCGGGACACCCACCGGGGAGCTGTTTTTT.

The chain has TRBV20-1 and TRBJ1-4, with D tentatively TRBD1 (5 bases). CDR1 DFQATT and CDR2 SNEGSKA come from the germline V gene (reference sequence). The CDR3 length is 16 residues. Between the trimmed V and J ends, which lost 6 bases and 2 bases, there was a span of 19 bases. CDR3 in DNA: TGCAGTGCCACGACAGAAGGCTCGCGGACTAATGAAAAACTGTTTTTT. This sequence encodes CSATTEGSRTNEKLFF.

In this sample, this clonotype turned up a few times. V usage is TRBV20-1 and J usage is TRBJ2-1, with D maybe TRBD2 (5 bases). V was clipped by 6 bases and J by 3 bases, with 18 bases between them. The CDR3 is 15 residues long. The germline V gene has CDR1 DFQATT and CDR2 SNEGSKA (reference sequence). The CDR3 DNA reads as TGCAGTGCCGGAAGAATGAGGACTCTCTACAATGAGCAGTTCTTC. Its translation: CSAGRMRTLYNEQFF.

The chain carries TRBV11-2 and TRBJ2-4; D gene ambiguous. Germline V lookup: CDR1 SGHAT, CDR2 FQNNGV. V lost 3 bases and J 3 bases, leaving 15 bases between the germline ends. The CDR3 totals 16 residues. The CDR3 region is CASSFPKGIGKNIQYF. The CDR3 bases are TGTGCCAGCAGCTTCCCAAAGGGAATCGGCAAAAACATTCAGTACTTC.

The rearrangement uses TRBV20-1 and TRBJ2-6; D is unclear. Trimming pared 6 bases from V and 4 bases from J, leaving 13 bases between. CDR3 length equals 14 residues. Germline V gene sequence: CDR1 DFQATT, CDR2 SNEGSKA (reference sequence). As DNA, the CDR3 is TGCAGTGCGAGCGAACTTTCCGGGGCCAACGTCCTGACTTTC. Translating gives CSASELSGANVLTF.

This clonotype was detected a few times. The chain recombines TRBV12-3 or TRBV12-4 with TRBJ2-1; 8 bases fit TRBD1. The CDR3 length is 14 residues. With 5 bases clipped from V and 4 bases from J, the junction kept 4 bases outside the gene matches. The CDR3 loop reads CASSTRTGYNEQFF. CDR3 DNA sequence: TGTGCCAGCAGTACAAGGACAGGGTACAATGAGCAGTTCTTC.

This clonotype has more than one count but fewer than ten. CDR3 region: CASSKSSWKPSTDTQYF. The CDR3 DNA follows: TGTGCCAGCAGCAAATCGTCGTGGAAACCTAGCACAGATACGCAGTATTTT. The chain uses TRBV7-9 and TRBJ2-3; D remains ambiguous. V lost 5 bases and J lost 0, with 18 bases in between. Germline-derived CDR1 and CDR2 are SEHNR and FQNEAQ (reference sequence). The CDR3 is 17 residues long.

The CDR3 DNA reads as TGCGCCAGCAGCCAAGAAGGCAGCTGGGGGGGCAATTCACCCCTCCACTTT. Its translation: CASSQEGSWGGNSPLHF. This chain links TRBV4-3 with TRBJ1-6; weak D call: TRBD1 (6 bases). The germline gives CDR1 LGHNA, CDR2 YSLEER. The CDR3 extends over 17 amino acids. V lost 0 bases, J lost 7 bases, and 16 bases lay in between.

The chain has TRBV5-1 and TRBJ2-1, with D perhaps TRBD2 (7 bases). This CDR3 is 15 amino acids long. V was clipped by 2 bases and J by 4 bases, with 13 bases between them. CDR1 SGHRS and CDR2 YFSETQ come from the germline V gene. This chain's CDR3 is CASSLGGDPYNEQFF. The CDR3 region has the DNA TGCGCCAGCAGCTTAGGGGGGGACCCTTACAATGAGCAGTTCTTC. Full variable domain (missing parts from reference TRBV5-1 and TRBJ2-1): KAGVTQTPRYLIKTRGQQVTLSCSPISGHRSVSWYQQTPGQGLQFLFEYFSETQRNKGNFPGRFSGRQFSNSRSEMNVSTLELGDSALYLCASSLGGDPYNEQFFGPGTRLTVL.

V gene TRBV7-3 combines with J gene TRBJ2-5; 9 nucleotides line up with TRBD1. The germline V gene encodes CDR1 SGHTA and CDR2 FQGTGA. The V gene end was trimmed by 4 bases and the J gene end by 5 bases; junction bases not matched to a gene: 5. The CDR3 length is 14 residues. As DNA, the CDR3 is TGTGCCAGCAGCTACAGGGGGCGCAGGGAGACCCAGTACTTC. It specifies CASSYRGRRETQYF. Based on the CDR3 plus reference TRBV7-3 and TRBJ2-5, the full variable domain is GAGVSQTPSNKVTEKGKYVELRCDPISGHTALYWYRQSLGQGPEFLIYFQGTGAADDSGLPNDRFFAVRPEGSVSTLKIQRTERGDSAVYLCASSYRGRRETQYFGPGTRLLVL.

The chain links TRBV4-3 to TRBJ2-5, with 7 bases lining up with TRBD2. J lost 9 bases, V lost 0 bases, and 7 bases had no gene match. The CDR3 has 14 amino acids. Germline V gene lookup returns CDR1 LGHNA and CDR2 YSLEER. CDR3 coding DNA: TGCGCCAGCAGCCAAGATACGGCGAGCGGGGCCCAGTACTTC. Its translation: CASSQDTASGAQYF.

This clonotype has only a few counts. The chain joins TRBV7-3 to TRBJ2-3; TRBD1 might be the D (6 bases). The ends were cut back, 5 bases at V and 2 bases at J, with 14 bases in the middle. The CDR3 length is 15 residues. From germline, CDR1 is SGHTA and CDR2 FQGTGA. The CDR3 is CASSLQGINTDTQYF. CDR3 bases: TGTGCCAGCAGCCTACAGGGAATCAACACAGATACGCAGTATTTT. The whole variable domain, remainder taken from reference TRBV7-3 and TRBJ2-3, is GAGVSQTPSNKVTEKGKYVELRCDPISGHTALYWYRQSLGQGPEFLIYFQGTGAADDSGLPNDRFFAVRPEGSVSTLKIQRTERGDSAVYLCASSLQGINTDTQYFGPGTRLTVL.

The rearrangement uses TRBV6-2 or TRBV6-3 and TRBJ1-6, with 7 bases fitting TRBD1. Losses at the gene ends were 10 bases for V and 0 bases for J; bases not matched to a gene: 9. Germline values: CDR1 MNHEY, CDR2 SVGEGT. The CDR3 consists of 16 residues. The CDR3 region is CATLQRDSSYNSPLHF. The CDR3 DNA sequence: TGTGCCACTTTACAGCGGGACAGCTCCTATAATTCACCCCTCCACTTT.

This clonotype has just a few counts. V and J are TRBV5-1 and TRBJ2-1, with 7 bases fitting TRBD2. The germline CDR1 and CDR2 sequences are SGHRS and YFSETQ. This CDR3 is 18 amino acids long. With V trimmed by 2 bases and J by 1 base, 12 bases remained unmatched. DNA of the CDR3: TGCGCCAGCAGCTTCGGGGGGATAGGGTCTGGGTCCTACAATGAGCAGTTCTTC. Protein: CASSFGGIGSGSYNEQFF.

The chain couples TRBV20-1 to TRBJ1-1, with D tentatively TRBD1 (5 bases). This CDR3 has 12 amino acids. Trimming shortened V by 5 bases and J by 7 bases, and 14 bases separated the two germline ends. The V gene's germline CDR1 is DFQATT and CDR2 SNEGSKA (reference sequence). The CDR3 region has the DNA TGCAGTGCTGGACCACCAGGGTATGAAGCTTTCTTT. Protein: CSAGPPGYEAFF.

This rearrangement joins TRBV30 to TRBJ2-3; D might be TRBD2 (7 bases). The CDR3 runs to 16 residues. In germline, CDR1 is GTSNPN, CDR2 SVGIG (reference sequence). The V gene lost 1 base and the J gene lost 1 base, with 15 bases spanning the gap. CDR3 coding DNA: TGTGCCTGGAGTGATGAATGGGGGGGGCGCACAGATACGCAGTATTTT. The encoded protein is CAWSDEWGGRTDTQYF. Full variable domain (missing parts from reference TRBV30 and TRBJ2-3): SQTIHQWPATLVQPVGSPLSLECTVEGTSNPNLYWYRQAAGRGLQLLFYSVGIGQISSEVPQNLSASRPQDRQFILSSKKLLLSDSGFYLCAWSDEWGGRTDTQYFGPGTRLTVL.

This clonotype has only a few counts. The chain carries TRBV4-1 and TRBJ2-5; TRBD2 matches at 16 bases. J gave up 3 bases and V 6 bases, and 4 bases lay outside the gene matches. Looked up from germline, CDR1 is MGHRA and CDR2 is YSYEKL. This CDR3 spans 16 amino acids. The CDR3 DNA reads TGCGCCAGCAGACCAGGGACTAGCGGGGGGGAAGAGACCCAGTACTTC. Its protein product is CASRPGTSGGEETQYF.

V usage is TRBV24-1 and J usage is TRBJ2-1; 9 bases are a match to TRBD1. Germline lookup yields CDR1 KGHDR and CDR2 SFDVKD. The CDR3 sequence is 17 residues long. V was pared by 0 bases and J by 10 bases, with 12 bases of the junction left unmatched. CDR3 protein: CATSDLNGDREVGEQFF. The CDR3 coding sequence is TGTGCCACCAGTGATTTGAACGGGGACAGGGAAGTCGGGGAGCAGTTCTTC.

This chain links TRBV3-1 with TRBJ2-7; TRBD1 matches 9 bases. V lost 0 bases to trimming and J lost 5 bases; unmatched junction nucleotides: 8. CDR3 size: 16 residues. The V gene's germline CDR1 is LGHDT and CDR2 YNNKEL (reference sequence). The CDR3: CASSQDRGTGSHEQYF. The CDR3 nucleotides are TGTGCCAGCAGCCAAGATCGGGGGACAGGGTCACACGAGCAGTACTTC.